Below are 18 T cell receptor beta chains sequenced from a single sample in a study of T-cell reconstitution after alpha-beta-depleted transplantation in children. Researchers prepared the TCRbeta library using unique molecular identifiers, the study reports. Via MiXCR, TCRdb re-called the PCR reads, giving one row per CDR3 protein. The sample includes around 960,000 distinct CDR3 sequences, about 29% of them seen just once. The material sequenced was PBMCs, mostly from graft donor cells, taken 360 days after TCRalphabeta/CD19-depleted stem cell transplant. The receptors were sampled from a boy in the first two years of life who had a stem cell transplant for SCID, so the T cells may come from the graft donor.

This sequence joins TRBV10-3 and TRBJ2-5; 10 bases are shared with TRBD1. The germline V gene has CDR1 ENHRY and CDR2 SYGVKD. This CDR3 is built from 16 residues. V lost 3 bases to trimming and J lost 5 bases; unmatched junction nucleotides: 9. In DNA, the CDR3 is TGTGCCATCAGTGAACACGACAGGGGGCGGAGGGAGACCCAGTACTTC. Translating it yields CAISEHDRGRRETQYF.

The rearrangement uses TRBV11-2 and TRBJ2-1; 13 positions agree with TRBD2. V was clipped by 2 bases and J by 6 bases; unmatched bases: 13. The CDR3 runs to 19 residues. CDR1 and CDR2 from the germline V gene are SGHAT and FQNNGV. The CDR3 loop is CASSLSQRLTSGGFNEQFF. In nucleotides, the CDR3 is TGTGCCAGCAGCTTATCCCAACGTTTGACTAGCGGGGGGTTCAATGAGCAGTTCTTC.

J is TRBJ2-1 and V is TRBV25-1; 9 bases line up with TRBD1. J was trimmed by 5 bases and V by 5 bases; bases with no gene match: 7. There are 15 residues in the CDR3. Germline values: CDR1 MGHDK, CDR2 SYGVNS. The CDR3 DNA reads TGTGCCAGCAGTTCACGACAGGGGGTAGACAATGAGCAGTTCTTC. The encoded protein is CASSSRQGVDNEQFF.

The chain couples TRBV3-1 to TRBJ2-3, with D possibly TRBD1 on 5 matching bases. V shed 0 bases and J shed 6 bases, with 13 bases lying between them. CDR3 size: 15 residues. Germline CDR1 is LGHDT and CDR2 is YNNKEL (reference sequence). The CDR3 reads CASSQEIVGADTQYF. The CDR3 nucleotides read TGTGCCAGCAGCCAAGAAATAGTAGGGGCCGATACGCAGTATTTT.

CDR3: CATSDWRETQYF. CDR3 coding DNA: TGTGCCACCAGTGATTGGAGAGAGACCCAGTACTTC. V gene TRBV24-1 combines with J gene TRBJ2-5; D uncertain. Germline CDR1 and CDR2: KGHDR and SFDVKD. With 2 bases removed from V and 4 bases from J, the gap between germline ends came to 4 bases. This CDR3 contains 12 residues.

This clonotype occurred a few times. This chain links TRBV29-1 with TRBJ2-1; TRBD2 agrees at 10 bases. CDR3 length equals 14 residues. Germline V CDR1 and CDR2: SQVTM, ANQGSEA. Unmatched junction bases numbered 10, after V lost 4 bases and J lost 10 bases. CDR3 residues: CSVGGLAPIWEQFF. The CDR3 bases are TGCAGCGTTGGGGGACTAGCGCCGATATGGGAGCAGTTCTTC.

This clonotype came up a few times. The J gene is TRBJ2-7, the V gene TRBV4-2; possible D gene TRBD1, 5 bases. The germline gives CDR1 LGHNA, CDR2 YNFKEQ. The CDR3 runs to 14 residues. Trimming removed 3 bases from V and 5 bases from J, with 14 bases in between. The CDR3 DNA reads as TGTGCCAGCAGCCACCAGACAGCCATCGACGAGCAGTACTTC. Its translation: CASSHQTAIDEQYF.

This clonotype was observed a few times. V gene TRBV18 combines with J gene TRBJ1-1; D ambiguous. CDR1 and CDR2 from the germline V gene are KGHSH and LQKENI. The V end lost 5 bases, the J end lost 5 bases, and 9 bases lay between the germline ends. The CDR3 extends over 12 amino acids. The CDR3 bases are TGTGCCAGCTCAGATCAGAGAACTGAAGCTTTCTTT. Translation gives CASSDQRTEAFF. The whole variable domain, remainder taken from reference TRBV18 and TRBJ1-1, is NAGVMQNPRHLVRRRGQEARLRCSPMKGHSHVYWYRQLPEEGLKFMVYLQKENIIDESGMPKERFSAEFPKEGPSILRIQQVVRGDSAAYFCASSDQRTEAFFGQGTRLTVV.

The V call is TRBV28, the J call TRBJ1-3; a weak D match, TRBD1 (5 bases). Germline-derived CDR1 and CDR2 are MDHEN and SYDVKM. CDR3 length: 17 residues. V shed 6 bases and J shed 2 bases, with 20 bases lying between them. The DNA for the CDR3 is TGTGCCAGCAGCACCACAGAGGGGCGCTTGGCTGGAAACACCATATATTTT. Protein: CASSTTEGRLAGNTIYF.

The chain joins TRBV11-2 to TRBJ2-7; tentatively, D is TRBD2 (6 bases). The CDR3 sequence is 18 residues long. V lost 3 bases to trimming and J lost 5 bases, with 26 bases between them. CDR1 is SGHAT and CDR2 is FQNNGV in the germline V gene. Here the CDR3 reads CASSFLVGAGLPGDEQYF. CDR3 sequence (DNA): TGTGCCAGCAGCTTTCTAGTTGGTGCGGGGCTCCCCGGGGACGAGCAGTACTTC.

CDR3 amino acids: CASSLGPAGELFF. The CDR3 DNA follows: TGTGCCAGCAGCTTAGGACCTGCCGGGGAGCTGTTTTTT. The chain uses TRBV7-9 and TRBJ2-2, with D hard to call. The CDR3 spans 13 residues. The V gene lost 1 base and the J gene lost 6 bases, with 6 bases spanning the gap. Per germline, CDR1 SEHNR and CDR2 FQNEAQ (reference sequence). Full variable domain (outside the CDR3, taken from reference TRBV7-9 and TRBJ2-2): DTGVSQNPRHKITKRGQNVTFRCDPISEHNRLYWYRQTLGQGPEFLTYFQNEAQLEKSRLLSDRFSAERPKGSFSTLEIQRTEQGDSAMYLCASSLGPAGELFFGEGSRLTVL.

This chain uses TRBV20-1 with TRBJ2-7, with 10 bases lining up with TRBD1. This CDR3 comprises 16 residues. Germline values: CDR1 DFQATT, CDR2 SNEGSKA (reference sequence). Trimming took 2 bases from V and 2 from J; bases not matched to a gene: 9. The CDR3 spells CSARYEGQGLPYEQYF. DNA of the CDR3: TGCAGTGCTAGATACGAGGGACAGGGGCTACCCTACGAGCAGTACTTC.

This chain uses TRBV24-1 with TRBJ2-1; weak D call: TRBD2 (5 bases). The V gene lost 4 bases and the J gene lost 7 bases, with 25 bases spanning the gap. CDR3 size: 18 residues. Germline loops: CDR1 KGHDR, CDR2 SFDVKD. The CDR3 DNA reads TGTGCCACCAGTGACTCTAAACCCCGGGGAAGGGCGAGGAATGAGCAGTTCTTC. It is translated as CATSDSKPRGRARNEQFF.

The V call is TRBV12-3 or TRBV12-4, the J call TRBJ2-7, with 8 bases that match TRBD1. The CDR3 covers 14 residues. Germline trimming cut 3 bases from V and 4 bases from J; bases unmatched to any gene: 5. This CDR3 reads CASSFGRQGYEQYF. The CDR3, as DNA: TGTGCCAGCAGTTTTGGGCGACAGGGGTACGAGCAGTACTTC.

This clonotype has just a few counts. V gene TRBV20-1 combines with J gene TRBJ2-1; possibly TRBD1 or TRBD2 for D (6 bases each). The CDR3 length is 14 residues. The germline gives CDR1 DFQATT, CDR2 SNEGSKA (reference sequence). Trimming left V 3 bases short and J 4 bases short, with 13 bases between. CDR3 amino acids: CSASVRGPYNEQFF. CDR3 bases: TGCAGTGCTAGTGTTCGGGGGCCGTACAATGAGCAGTTCTTC.

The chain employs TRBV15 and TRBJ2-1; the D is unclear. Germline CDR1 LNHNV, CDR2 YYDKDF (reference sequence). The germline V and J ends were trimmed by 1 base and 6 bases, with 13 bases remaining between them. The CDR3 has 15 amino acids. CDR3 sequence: CATSRAPNPLNEQFF. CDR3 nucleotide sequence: TGTGCCACCAGCAGAGCACCTAATCCCCTCAATGAGCAGTTCTTC.

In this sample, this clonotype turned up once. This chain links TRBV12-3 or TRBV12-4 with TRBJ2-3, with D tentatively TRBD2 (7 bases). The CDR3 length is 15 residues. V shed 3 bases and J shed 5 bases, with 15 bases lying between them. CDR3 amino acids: CASSLGGAPRDTQYF. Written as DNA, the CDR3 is TGTGCCAGCAGTTTGGGGGGGGCCCCCAGAGATACGCAGTATTTT.

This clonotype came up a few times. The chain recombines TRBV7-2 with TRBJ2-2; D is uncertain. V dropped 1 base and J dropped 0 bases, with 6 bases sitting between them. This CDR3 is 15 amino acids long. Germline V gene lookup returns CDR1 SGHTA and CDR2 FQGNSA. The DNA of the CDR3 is TGTGCCAGCAGCTTAGTGAACTCGAACACCGGGGAGCTGTTTTTT. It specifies CASSLVNSNTGELFF.